Listed below are T cell receptor beta chains from one sample, sequenced in a study of shared clonotypes between healthy human individuals. Libraries were prepared by immunoSEQ multiplex PCR; TCRdb keeps only in-frame clonotypes and omits some of them. The data hold some 470,000 clones, with over 60% observed a single time. The specimen was PBMCs. Receptors were obtained from a woman aged 40 to 50 in good health. Some clones in this sample may be carry-over from other donors' samples. Each CDR3 is given with its conserved first and last residue. The D gene is left open where the match is weak. Clone size appears in some rows only: once, few, many, or a class for an expanded clone.

j_call	v_call	d_call	clone_size	cdr3_aa	cdr3_nt
TRBJ1-2	TRBV25-1	NA	few	CASSDRGLGYTF	TGTGCCAGCAGTGATCGAGGGCTTGGCTACACCTTC
TRBJ2-3	TRBV5-1	TRBD2	few	CASSLGFLAGTDTQYF	TGCGCCAGCAGCTTGGGATTTCTAGCGGGGACCGATACGCAGTATTTT
TRBJ2-7	TRBV7-8	TRBD2	NA	CASSLSGRSSYEQYF	TGTGCCAGCAGCTTGAGCGGGAGGTCTTCCTACGAGCAGTACTTC
TRBJ1-2	TRBV6-1	NA	NA	CASGEDGGRQLPYGYTF	TGTGCCAGCGGTGAAGATGGGGGCAGACAGCTACCTTATGGCTACACCTTC
TRBJ2-7	TRBV6-5	NA	NA	CAIKPGHRSYEQYF	TGTGCCATCAAACCGGGACACCGCTCCTACGAGCAGTACTTC
TRBJ2-7	TRBV7-8	TRBD2	once	CASSLGLAGSYEQYF	TGTGCCAGCAGCTTGGGGCTAGCGGGTTCCTACGAGCAGTACTTC
TRBJ2-2	TRBV19	TRBD1	few	CASRGGLNTGELFF	TGTGCCAGTAGAGGGGGCTTAAACACCGGGGAGCTGTTTTTT
TRBJ2-7	TRBV18	TRBD2	NA	CASSPGVGGPAYEQYF	TGTGCCAGCTCACCAGGAGTGGGAGGGCCGGCCTACGAGCAGTACTTC
TRBJ1-5	TRBV29-1	TRBD1	NA	CSVGQGVGQPQHF	TGCAGCGTTGGACAGGGCGTTGGTCAGCCCCAGCATTTT
TRBJ2-2	TRBV10-3	NA	NA	CAISEQSGNTGELFF	TGTGCCATCAGTGAACAAAGCGGGAACACCGGGGAGCTGTTTTTT
TRBJ1-2	TRBV10-2	TRBD1	NA	CASSEQTGGFSYGYTF	TGCGCCAGCAGTGAGCAAACAGGGGGCTTCTCCTATGGCTACACCTTC
TRBJ2-7	TRBV4-3	TRBD1	NA	CASSQVGQVTYEQYF	TGCGCCAGCAGCCAAGTGGGACAGGTTACCTACGAGCAGTACTTC
TRBJ2-5	TRBV7-2	TRBD2	NA	CASSFAGGFGETQYF	TGTGCCAGCAGCTTCGCGGGAGGCTTCGGAGAGACCCAGTACTTC
TRBJ1-1	TRBV27	NA	NA	CASGGQTTEAFF	TGTGCCAGCGGTGGGCAGACCACTGAAGCTTTCTTT
TRBJ1-1	TRBV5-1	TRBD1	once	CASSLGQGVSIKNTEAFF	TGCGCCAGCAGCCTCGGACAGGGGGTTAGCATAAAGAACACTGAAGCTTTCTTT
TRBJ1-5	TRBV30	NA	NA	CAWSVGTYSNQPQHF	TGTGCCTGGAGTGTAGGGACATATAGCAATCAGCCCCAGCATTTT
TRBJ1-3	TRBV7-2	NA	NA	CASSLNAVGNTIYF	TGTGCCAGCAGCTTAAACGCGGTCGGAAACACCATATATTTT
TRBJ2-1	TRBV7-2	TRBD2	few	CASSMGLAGEATYNEQFF	TGTGCCAGCAGCATGGGACTAGCGGGAGAGGCCACCTACAATGAGCAGTTCTTC
TRBJ2-6	TRBV15	NA	NA	CATSRQYSGANVLTF	TGTGCCACCAGCAGACAGTACTCTGGGGCCAACGTCCTGACTTTC
TRBJ2-1	TRBV6-4	NA	few	CASSGGTEQFF	TGTGCCAGCAGTGGGGGTACTGAGCAGTTCTTC
TRBJ1-2	TRBV9	NA	NA	CASSVESDYGYTF	TGTGCCAGCAGCGTAGAATCGGACTATGGCTACACCTTC
TRBJ2-7	TRBV15	NA	NA	CATSRELSPTYEQYF	TGTGCCACCAGCAGAGAGTTGAGTCCCACCTACGAGCAGTACTTC
TRBJ2-1	TRBV11-2	TRBD2	NA	CASSPLAGGNNEQFF	TGTGCCAGCAGCCCACTAGCGGGAGGAAACAATGAGCAGTTCTTC
TRBJ2-1	TRBV11-1	NA	NA	CASSLDRYSYNEQFF	TGTGCCAGCAGCTTAGACCGATACTCCTACAATGAGCAGTTCTTC
TRBJ2-7	TRBV19	TRBD1	few	CASSLDRGFEQYF	TGTGCCAGTAGTCTCGACAGGGGTTTCGAGCAGTACTTC
TRBJ1-1	TRBV11-2	TRBD1	NA	CASSRGAGGPEAFF	TGTGCCAGCAGCCGAGGGGCAGGGGGACCTGAAGCTTTCTTT
TRBJ1-2	TRBV30	NA	NA	CAWGDRRYTF	TGTGCCTGGGGAGACAGGAGGTACACCTTC
TRBJ2-5	TRBV5-8	TRBD1	NA	CASSLDRGETQYF	TGTGCCAGCAGCTTGGACAGGGGAGAGACCCAGTACTTC
TRBJ2-7	TRBV18	NA	NA	CASSPYEQYF	TGTGCCAGCTCGCCATACGAGCAGTACTTC
TRBJ1-2	TRBV5-4	NA	once	CASSLAGGGPSGYTF	TGTGCCAGCAGCTTGGCCGGGGGGGGCCCGAGTGGCTACACCTTC
TRBJ2-7	TRBV13	TRBD1	many	CASSSAEDRSYEQYF	TGTGCCAGCAGCTCAGCGGAGGACAGGTCCTACGAGCAGTACTTC
TRBJ2-2	TRBV2	NA	NA	CASSETGKSTGELFF	TGTGCCAGCAGTGAAACGGGGAAGTCCACCGGGGAGCTGTTTTTT
TRBJ1-2	TRBV28	NA	NA	CASTGVQPRANYGYTF	TGTGCCAGCACAGGGGTACAGCCGAGAGCTAACTATGGCTACACCTTC
TRBJ2-1	TRBV18	NA	NA	CASSPTGQGDNEQFF	TGTGCCAGCTCACCGACGGGTCAGGGTGACAATGAGCAGTTCTTC
TRBJ2-1	TRBV11-1	TRBD2	NA	CASSITSGGSNEQFF	TGTGCCAGCAGCATTACTAGCGGGGGCTCCAATGAGCAGTTCTTC
TRBJ1-2	TRBV5-1	NA	NA	CASSLELGPNGYTF	TGCGCCAGCAGCTTAGAACTGGGACCGAATGGCTACACCTTC
TRBJ2-7	TRBV5-8	TRBD2	NA	CASSLHGAGGWYEQYF	TGTGCCAGCAGCTTGCACGGTGCGGGAGGGTGGTACGAGCAGTACTTC
TRBJ1-5	TRBV5-1	NA	few	CASSLDTGQPQHF	TGCGCCAGCAGCTTGGATACAGGGCAGCCCCAGCATTTT
TRBJ2-6	TRBV29-1	TRBD1	once	CSVGQGSEANVLTF	TGCAGCGTTGGACAGGGGTCGGAGGCCAACGTCCTGACTTTC
TRBJ2-1	TRBV7-8	TRBD2	NA	CASSFYSLAGGPTRGSYNEQFF	TGTGCCAGCAGCTTCTATTCCCTAGCGGGAGGGCCCACCCGCGGGTCCTACAATGAGCAGTTCTTC
TRBJ1-2	TRBV28	NA	NA	CASSWGGESYTF	TGTGCCAGCAGTTGGGGCGGTGAATCGTACACCTTC
TRBJ2-7	TRBV27	NA	NA	CASRDFTSYEQYF	TGTGCCAGCAGGGACTTCACCTCCTACGAGCAGTACTTC
TRBJ2-6	TRBV21-1	NA	NA	CALWRVSGANVLTF	TGTGCCTTGTGGAGGGTTTCTGGGGCCAACGTCCTGACTTTC
TRBJ1-2	TRBV7-8	NA	NA	CASSWTEANYGYTF	TGTGCCAGCAGTTGGACAGAAGCTAACTATGGCTACACCTTC
TRBJ2-4	TRBV18	TRBD1	few	CASSRDRGGIQYF	TGTGCCAGCTCAAGGGACAGGGGGGGTATTCAGTACTTC
TRBJ2-1	TRBV7-9	TRBD2	NA	CASSLVGGGALEQFF	TGTGCCAGCAGCTTAGTAGGCGGGGGGGCGCTTGAGCAGTTCTTC
TRBJ2-3	TRBV9	NA	NA	CASSVLDGSWQYF	TGTGCCAGCAGCGTCCTTGACGGGAGTTGGCAGTATTTT